A selection of T cell receptor beta chains follows, all from one sample in a study of beta chain features in type 1 diabetes. Generated by immunoSEQ multiplex PCR, the TCRdb table keeps only in-frame clones and is missing some. The sample includes approximately 250,000 clones, roughly a tenth of them seen just once. What was sequenced was naive CD4+ T cells from blood. Receptors originate from a man younger than 40 with type 1 diabetes. CDR3s include the opening cysteine and the closing phenylalanine or tryptophan. Fields, in order: clone size, D gene, J gene, V gene, CDR3 protein, CDR3 DNA. The D gene is left open where the match is weak. Clone size, where shown, is once, few, many, or a class for clones that have expanded.

>NA|NA|TRBJ1-6|TRBV15
CATSRDRSASPLHF
TGTGCCACCAGCAGAGATAGATCCGCCTCACCCCTCCACTTT
>NA|NA|TRBJ2-7|TRBV6-5
CASSRQLSSYEQYF
TGTGCCAGCAGTAGACAGCTCAGCTCCTACGAGCAGTACTTC
>NA|TRBD2|TRBJ2-1|TRBV7-2
CASRSGLAGYNEQFF
TGTGCCAGCAGATCCGGACTAGCGGGGTACAATGAGCAGTTCTTC
>few|NA|TRBJ2-2|TRBV6-6
CASTDRRAGELFF
TGTGCCAGCACGGACAGGAGGGCCGGGGAGCTGTTTTTT
>NA|TRBD2|TRBJ2-3|TRBV2
CASTETSGTDTQYF
TGTGCCAGCACCGAGACTAGCGGAACAGATACGCAGTATTTT
>few|TRBD2|TRBJ2-1|TRBV6-1
CASSSLAGPYNEQFF
TGTGCCAGCAGCTCCTTAGCGGGCCCCTACAATGAGCAGTTCTTC
>NA|TRBD1|TRBJ2-6|TRBV28
CASRRQGAGGANVLTF
TGTGCCAGCAGAAGACAGGGGGCGGGGGGGGCCAACGTCCTGACTTTC
>NA|NA|TRBJ2-5|TRBV15
CATSRVKETQYF
TGTGCCACCAGCAGAGTAAAAGAGACCCAGTACTTC
>few|NA|TRBJ1-1|TRBV5-1
CASSLEGGARTEAFF
TGCGCCAGCAGCTTGGAGGGGGGGGCGAGGACTGAAGCTTTCTTT
>NA|TRBD1|TRBJ2-4|TRBV4-1
CASSVGQGTAKNIQYF
TGCGCCAGCAGCGTGGGACAGGGCACCGCCAAAAACATTCAGTACTTC
>NA|TRBD1|TRBJ2-5|TRBV2
CASSYGTGQETQYF
TGTGCCAGCAGCTACGGGACAGGTCAAGAGACCCAGTACTTC
>few|NA|TRBJ1-1|TRBV20-1
CSATKTAEAFF
TGCAGTGCTACTAAGACAGCTGAAGCTTTCTTT
>few|NA|TRBJ1-1|TRBV18
CATARDGRNTEAFF
TGTGCCACCGCGCGGGACGGAAGGAACACTGAAGCTTTCTTT
>few|NA|TRBJ1-1|TRBV7-9
CASSWRDTEAFF
TGTGCCAGCAGCTGGAGGGACACTGAAGCTTTCTTT
>NA|TRBD1|TRBJ1-2|TRBV2
CASSAGQLNYGYTF
TGTGCCAGCAGCGCGGGACAGCTTAACTATGGCTACACCTTC
>few|NA|TRBJ1-4|TRBV25-1
CASSVEIGEKLFF
TGTGCCAGCAGTGTGGAGATCGGTGAAAAACTGTTTTTT
>few|NA|TRBJ2-5|TRBV11-2
CASSLDRGGVTETQYF
TGTGCCAGCAGCTTAGATCGCGGGGGCGTAACAGAGACCCAGTACTTC
>few|TRBD1|TRBJ1-1|TRBV9
CASSALGQGKTEAFF
TGTGCCAGCAGCGCCCTGGGACAGGGGAAGACTGAAGCTTTCTTT
>NA|TRBD1|TRBJ2-7|TRBV6-1
CASSEANQWRQGAFGQYF
TGTGCCAGCAGTGAAGCAAACCAATGGAGACAGGGGGCTTTCGGGCAGTACTTC
>NA|TRBD1|TRBJ1-1|TRBV5-1
CATKEGASTEAFF
TGCGCCACCAAAGAGGGGGCTAGCACTGAAGCTTTCTTT
>NA|TRBD2|TRBJ2-5|TRBV15
CATSRGPSGGAETQYF
TGTGCCACCAGCAGGGGACCGAGCGGGGGGGCAGAGACCCAGTACTTC
>NA|TRBD1|TRBJ2-7|TRBV5-8
CASSLDPSGTGYEQYF
TGTGCCAGCAGCTTGGACCCCTCCGGGACAGGCTACGAGCAGTACTTC
>few|NA|TRBJ2-5|TRBV29-1
CSVSEGVGETQYF
TGCAGCGTTAGTGAGGGGGTAGGGGAGACCCAGTACTTC
>NA|NA|TRBJ2-3|TRBV6-1
CASSPQGSTDTQYF
TGTGCCAGCAGTCCCCAGGGGTCCACAGATACGCAGTATTTT
>few|TRBD1|TRBJ2-6|TRBV4-1
CASSQGQGASGANVLTF
TGCGCCAGCAGCCAGGGGCAGGGGGCTTCTGGGGCCAACGTCCTGACTTTC
>NA|TRBD2|TRBJ2-3|TRBV9
CASSVMGSGGPTDTQYF
TGTGCCAGCAGCGTAATGGGAAGCGGGGGGCCCACAGATACGCAGTATTTT
>NA|NA|TRBJ1-2|TRBV6-6
CASSYGGKGEGYTF
TGTGCCAGCAGTTACGGTGGGAAAGGGGAAGGCTACACCTTC
>NA|TRBD1|TRBJ2-7|TRBV7-9
CASQGTVLRSEQYF
TGTGCCAGCCAAGGGACAGTCCTACGATCCGAGCAGTACTTC
>few|TRBD1|TRBJ2-3|TRBV5-1
CASNQGWTGVITDTQYF
TGCGCCAGCAACCAAGGGTGGACAGGGGTTATCACAGATACGCAGTATTTT
>NA|NA|TRBJ1-2|TRBV2
CASSGEYGYTF
TGTGCCAGCAGCGGAGAATATGGCTACACCTTC
>NA|NA|TRBJ2-1|TRBV18
CASSPTRTYNEQFF
TGTGCCAGCTCACCCACTAGGACCTACAATGAGCAGTTCTTC
>NA|NA|TRBJ2-1|TRBV7-2
CASSSRQADEQFF
TGTGCCAGCAGCTCCCGACAGGCAGATGAGCAGTTCTTC
>NA|TRBD1|TRBJ2-1|TRBV7-2
CASSLRTGGYHNEQFF
TGTGCCAGCAGCCTCCGGACAGGGGGCTACCACAATGAGCAGTTCTTC
>NA|NA|TRBJ2-1|TRBV6-6
CASSPGNEQFF
TGTGCCAGCAGTCCCGGCAATGAGCAGTTCTTC
>NA|NA|TRBJ2-1|TRBV6-4
CAGSLGQYNEQFF
TGTGCCGGCAGTCTAGGACAGTACAATGAGCAGTTCTTC
>NA|NA|TRBJ1-1|TRBV7-9
CASSFGHLVPEAFF
TGTGCCAGCAGCTTTGGACACCTAGTCCCTGAAGCTTTCTTT
>few|TRBD1|TRBJ2-7|TRBV5-4
CASSPKDRGGYEQYF
TGTGCCAGCAGCCCCAAGGACAGGGGGGGCTACGAGCAGTACTTC
>few|NA|TRBJ1-1|TRBV7-8
CASSSTGNAEAFF
TGTGCCAGCAGCTCCACGGGGAATGCTGAAGCTTTCTTT
>NA|TRBD1|TRBJ2-5|TRBV18
CASSGQGEETQYF
TGTGCCAGCTCGGGACAGGGTGAAGAGACCCAGTACTTC
>NA|NA|TRBJ2-1|TRBV7-2
CASSLALADNEQFF
TGTGCCAGCAGCTTAGCGCTGGCTGACAATGAGCAGTTCTTC
>NA|NA|TRBJ1-1|TRBV5-4
CASSGRQEANTEAFF
TGTGCCAGCAGCGGAAGACAGGAGGCGAACACTGAAGCTTTCTTT
>NA|NA|TRBJ1-2|TRBV5-1
CASSLVTVDGYTF
TGCGCCAGCAGCTTGGTGACAGTGGATGGCTACACCTTC
>few|TRBD2|TRBJ2-3|TRBV27
CASSRLAGGLDTQYF
TGTGCCAGCAGTCGACTAGCGGGGGGGCTGGATACGCAGTATTTT
>once|TRBD2|TRBJ2-2|TRBV6-1
CASIIAGGPTGELFF
TGTGCCAGCATAATAGCGGGGGGACCGACCGGGGAGCTGTTTTTT
>few|NA|TRBJ2-3|TRBV7-2
CASSPNPDTQYF
TGTGCCAGCAGCCCTAACCCAGATACGCAGTATTTT
>NA|NA|TRBJ2-6|TRBV7-9
CASSLLRDSGANVLTF
TGTGCCAGCAGCTTACTCCGGGACTCTGGGGCCAACGTCCTGACTTTC
>NA|NA|TRBJ1-2|TRBV5-4
CAGVGGIDYGYTF
TGTGCCGGCGTCGGAGGGATCGACTATGGCTACACCTTC
>NA|TRBD1|TRBJ2-1|TRBV27
CASSFPGQGSSEQFF
TGTGCCAGCAGTTTCCCTGGACAGGGGAGCAGCGAGCAGTTCTTC
>few|TRBD1|TRBJ1-2|TRBV19
CASSAHGTGASNWGYTF
TGTGCCAGTAGTGCCCACGGGACAGGCGCTTCTAACTGGGGCTACACCTTC
>NA|NA|TRBJ2-7|TRBV7-8
CASSFNLAEQYF
TGTGCCAGCAGCTTTAATTTGGCTGAGCAGTACTTC
>few|TRBD2|TRBJ2-3|TRBV7-2
CASSLRGVAGGQGDTQYF
TGTGCCAGCAGCTTACGCGGGGTAGCGGGGGGGCAGGGCGATACGCAGTATTTT
>few|NA|TRBJ2-1|TRBV6-6
CASKKAGTTDEQFF
TGTGCCAGCAAAAAAGCGGGGACAACGGATGAGCAGTTCTTC
>NA|NA|TRBJ2-7|TRBV15
CATGRQGGYEQYF
TGTGCCACCGGACGTCAGGGTGGATACGAGCAGTACTTC